The rows below give T cell receptor beta chains drawn from one sample of a study of shared clonotypes between healthy human individuals. Libraries were prepared by immunoSEQ multiplex PCR; TCRdb keeps only in-frame clonotypes and omits some of them. This sample carries some 2.4 million clones, 93% of them seen once, and the ten largest clones take around 0.4%. The specimen sequenced was naive CD4+ T cells from PBMCs. The receptor source for this set is a man between 18 and 29 years old in good health. Some clones in this sample may be carry-over from other donors' samples. Both conserved end residues are part of each CDR3.

j_gene,v_gene,len,CDR3aa
TRBJ2-6,TRBV6-1,13,CASSESGANVLTF
TRBJ2-7,TRBV2,13,CASAAGAAYEQYF
TRBJ2-3,TRBV18,16,CASSQTVPDLTDTQYF
TRBJ2-3,TRBV18,14,CASSSGLATDTQYF
TRBJ2-6,TRBV5-1,15,CASSPTGPGANVLTF
TRBJ2-7,TRBV28,12,CASSTGRYEQYF
TRBJ1-1,TRBV5-1,13,CASSSFSGTEAFF
TRBJ1-2,TRBV15,14,CATSRQPGTYDYTF
TRBJ1-5,TRBV10-3,14,CAISTGTANQPQHF
TRBJ2-7,TRBV6-1,14,CASSQTGPTYEQYF
TRBJ2-2,TRBV19,14,CASKGAASTGELFF
TRBJ2-2,TRBV6-1,15,CASSTRDRITGELFF
TRBJ2-3,TRBV10-1,13,CASSDGGTDTQYF
TRBJ2-3,TRBV30,17,CAWSLLPGQGNTDTQYF
TRBJ2-3,TRBV19,15,CASSRASGRGDTQYF
TRBJ2-2,TRBV4-1,14,CASSPLSNTGELFF
TRBJ1-2,TRBV6-1,15,CASSLDRGAHYGYTF
TRBJ1-2,TRBV28,14,CASSPRGWGYGYTF
TRBJ1-1,TRBV5-1,13,CASSPSADTEAFF
TRBJ1-1,TRBV4-3,15,CASSQDGKGATEAFF
TRBJ1-1,TRBV5-4,15,CASSPMGGVNTEAFF
TRBJ1-1,TRBV30,11,CACWVNTEAFF
TRBJ1-1,TRBV19,15,CASTLTTDSTTEAFF
TRBJ2-6,TRBV2,15,CASRSRGAGANVLTF
TRBJ2-7,TRBV28,11,CASSLKYEQYF
TRBJ2-7,TRBV19,15,CASSIPGRGPYEQYF
TRBJ2-7,TRBV19,15,CASSRLAGGIYEQYF
TRBJ2-5,TRBV4-1,14,CASSFGLVRETQYF
TRBJ2-5,TRBV7-2,13,CASSLASDRPKYF
TRBJ2-2,TRBV4-1,17,CASSPGLAGPNTGELFF
TRBJ2-7,TRBV15,15,CATSRRLAGAGEQYF
TRBJ1-1,TRBV5-1,11,CASVGNTEAFF
TRBJ2-3,TRBV28,15,CASSQGLRSTDTQYF
TRBJ2-1,TRBV9,15,CASTPSGTGSSEQFF
TRBJ2-1,TRBV18,13,CASSPNLYDEQFF